What follows are 27 T cell receptor beta chains derived from one specimen sequenced in a study of blood T cell repertoires in COVID-19. The protocol was immunoSEQ multiplex PCR, while the TCRdb copy is restricted to in-frame clones and leaves out a portion. The table shows approximately 240,000 clones, with 70% to 90% occurring only once. The sequenced sample was peripheral blood. The receptors were sampled from a woman aged 60-75 years with active or convalescent COVID-19.

V usage is TRBV19 and J usage is TRBJ1-5; weak D call: TRBD1 (5 bases). From germline, CDR1 is LNHDA and CDR2 SQIVND (reference sequence). CDR3 length: 12 amino acids. V gave up 6 bases and J gave up 11 bases, with 14 bases separating them. The CDR3, as DNA: TGTGCCAGTAGCTTTACTGGGGGGGCCCAGCATTTT. It codes for CASSFTGGAQHF.

This rearrangement joins TRBV6-6 to TRBJ2-2, with D possibly being TRBD2 (6 bases). The CDR3 spans 15 residues. The V end was cut by 4 bases, the J end by 4 bases, with 13 bases between. Germline loops: CDR1 MNHNY, CDR2 SVGAGI (reference sequence). The CDR3 DNA sequence: TGTGCCAGCAGTTTCCGACTAGGTGGCACCGGGGAGCTGTTTTTT. This sequence encodes CASSFRLGGTGELFF.

The chain carries TRBV6-1 and TRBJ2-1, with 10 bases fitting TRBD2. This CDR3 is 15 amino acids long. V gave up 3 bases and J gave up 3 bases; unmatched junction bases: 2. Per germline, CDR1 MNHNS and CDR2 SASEGT. The CDR3 reads CASSDQRGGYNEQFF. The CDR3 DNA follows: TGTGCCAGCAGTGACCAGCGGGGGGGCTACAATGAGCAGTTCTTC.

The CDR3 DNA is TGTGCCAGCAGCCGGACTAGCGGGGGGGAGACCCAGTACTTC. It specifies CASSRTSGGETQYF. The rearrangement joins TRBV6-6 to TRBJ2-5, with 14 positions matching TRBD2. The germline CDR1 and CDR2 sequences are MNHNY and SVGAGI (reference sequence). The CDR3 length is 14 residues. With 6 bases clipped from V and 5 bases from J, the junction kept 2 bases outside the gene matches.

The chain carries TRBV5-4 and TRBJ2-2; D gene uncertain. V was shortened by 4 bases and J by 0 bases, with 10 bases between the two germline ends. Germline V gene sequence: CDR1 SGHNT, CDR2 YYREEE (reference sequence). CDR3 length equals 15 residues. CDR3 nucleotide sequence: TGTGCCAGCAGCCCAGACTCGACGAACACCGGGGAGCTGTTTTTT. Translated, it gives CASSPDSTNTGELFF. Looking up the rest from reference TRBV5-4 and TRBJ2-2 gives the full variable domain: ETGVTQSPTHLIKTRGQQVTLRCSSQSGHNTVSWYQQALGQGPQFIFQYYREEENGRGNFPPRFSGLQFPNYSSELNVNALELDDSALYLCASSPDSTNTGELFFGEGSRLTVL.

The chain employs TRBV6-5 and TRBJ1-5, with D maybe TRBD1 (6 bases). Germline V CDR1 and CDR2: MNHEY, SVGAGI. V was pared by 5 bases and J by 6 bases, with 11 bases between. The CDR3 sequence is 13 residues long. CDR3 in DNA: TGTGCCAGCAGTACCCTGGGGGCTCAGCCCCAGCATTTT. It yields the protein CASSTLGAQPQHF.

The gene calls are TRBV7-9 and TRBJ2-3; D is undetermined. Germline V gene data show CDR1 as SEHNR and CDR2 as FQNEAQ (reference sequence). Trimming removed 4 bases from V and 1 base from J, with 9 bases in between. The CDR3 totals 14 residues. The CDR3 DNA follows: TGTGCCAGCAGCTCCCCTCTTGGCACAGATACGCAGTATTTT. Residues: CASSSPLGTDTQYF.

The CDR3 DNA sequence: TGTGCCAGCAGCCTGCGACAGGGGGCTAATCAGCCCCAGCATTTT. Amino acids: CASSLRQGANQPQHF. This rearrangement joins TRBV6-5 to TRBJ1-5, with 10 positions matching TRBD1. CDR3 length: 15 amino acids. The germline CDR1 and CDR2 sequences are MNHEY and SVGAGI. V was pared by 6 bases and J by 4 bases, with 6 bases of the junction left unmatched.

The CDR3, as DNA: TGTGCCTGGAGTCCAGGGTATGGCTACACCTTC. Its translation is CAWSPGYGYTF. This rearrangement joins TRBV30 to TRBJ1-2; D may be TRBD1 (5 bases). The ends were cut back, 2 bases at V and 5 bases at J, with 6 bases in the middle. The CDR3 loop spans 11 amino acids. Germline assignment: CDR1 GTSNPN and CDR2 SVGIG (reference sequence).

The chain combines TRBV11-2 with TRBJ2-1; 15 bases agree with TRBD2. Germline trimming cut 5 bases from V and 8 bases from J; bases unmatched to any gene: 7. This CDR3 comprises 16 residues. Looked up from germline, CDR1 is SGHAT and CDR2 is FQNNGV. CDR3 coding DNA: TGTGCCAGCAGCCCCGGACTAGCGGGAGGGGTAGATGAGCAGTTCTTC. It translates to CASSPGLAGGVDEQFF.

This rearrangement joins TRBV4-2 to TRBJ2-3, with TRBD2 as a possible D gene (5 bases). The V end was cut by 0 bases, the J end by 0 bases, with 7 bases between. The CDR3 runs 15 residues. Looked up from germline, CDR1 is LGHNA and CDR2 is YNFKEQ. CDR3 coding DNA: TGTGCCAGCAGCCAAGAGTGGACTAGCACAGATACGCAGTATTTT. Its protein is CASSQEWTSTDTQYF.

The J gene is TRBJ2-2, the V gene TRBV11-3, with D tentatively TRBD2 (5 bases). This CDR3 spans 13 amino acids. Germline V lookup: CDR1 SGHNT, CDR2 YENEEA. V lost 5 bases and J 5 bases, leaving 9 bases between the germline ends. CDR3 bases: TGTGCCAGCAGCACCCGAGGGACCGGGGAGCTGTTTTTT. This sequence encodes CASSTRGTGELFF. The whole variable domain, filled in from reference TRBV11-3 and TRBJ2-2, reads EAGVVQSPRYKIIEKKQPVAFWCNPISGHNTLYWYLQNLGQGPELLIRYENEEAVDDSQLPKDRFSAERLKGVDSTLKIQPAELGDSAVYLCASSTRGTGELFFGEGSRLTVL.

This clone has only a few counts. The chain employs TRBV29-1 and TRBJ2-7, with 7 nucleotides matching TRBD2. The CDR3 length is 12 residues. J gave up 5 bases and V 7 bases, and 8 bases lay outside the gene matches. Germline CDR1 and CDR2: SQVTM and ANQGSEA. CDR3 region: CSAREAEDEQYF. The CDR3, as DNA: TGCAGCGCCCGGGAGGCCGAAGACGAGCAGTACTTC.

This chain uses TRBV7-9 with TRBJ2-2; a possible D gene is TRBD2 (5 bases). This CDR3 spans 16 amino acids. Germline CDR1 and CDR2: SEHNR and FQNEAQ (reference sequence). V was pared by 7 bases and J by 0 bases, with 15 bases between. CDR3 DNA: TGTGCCAGCACCGTTCGGGGTCAATCGAACACCGGGGAGCTGTTTTTT. It encodes CASTVRGQSNTGELFF.

The rearrangement uses TRBV2 and TRBJ2-7; 9 nucleotides align to TRBD2. The CDR3 covers 15 residues. V gave up 3 bases and J gave up 3 bases; unmatched junction bases: 6. The germline V gene has CDR1 SNHLY and CDR2 FYNNEI. CDR3 DNA: TGTGCCAGCAGTGAGGGCGCGGGGGGGGACTACGAGCAGTACTTC. Protein sequence: CASSEGAGGDYEQYF.

V gene TRBV2 combines with J gene TRBJ2-5; 10 nucleotides agree with TRBD1. J gave up 5 bases and V 10 bases, and 13 bases lay outside the gene matches. Germline V lookup: CDR1 SNHLY, CDR2 FYNNEI. This CDR3 region has 15 residues. CDR3 in amino acids: CATGGDRGLGETQYF. DNA of the CDR3: TGTGCCACAGGAGGAGACAGGGGGCTCGGGGAGACCCAGTACTTC.

V is TRBV19 and J is TRBJ1-5; 8 nucleotides agree with TRBD1. The germline CDR1 and CDR2 sequences are LNHDA and SQIVND (reference sequence). The CDR3 has 15 amino acids. Germline trimming cut 3 bases from V and 4 bases from J; bases unmatched to any gene: 5. The CDR3 here is CASSMTGEENQPQHF. In DNA form, the CDR3 reads TGTGCCAGTAGTATGACAGGGGAGGAAAATCAGCCCCAGCATTTT.

The table lists this clone with a few counts. This sequence joins TRBV9 and TRBJ1-4; D not certain. Germline CDR1 SGDLS, CDR2 YYNGEE. There are 16 residues in the CDR3. The V end lost 0 bases, the J end lost 6 bases, and 15 bases lay between the germline ends. CDR3 DNA sequence: TGTGCCAGCAGCGTAGGGGAGGGTCCTGGATATGAAAAACTGTTTTTT. Translating gives CASSVGEGPGYEKLFF.

The chain recombines TRBV6-1 with TRBJ1-2, with 8 nucleotides matching TRBD1. The CDR3 has 13 residues. CDR1 is MNHNS and CDR2 is SASEGT in the germline V gene. V lost 3 bases and J lost 8; bases outside the gene matches: 5. For the CDR3, the DNA is TGTGCCAGCAGTGAGGACAGGGTACGGGGCTACACCTTC. Its protein is CASSEDRVRGYTF.

This clone was found a few times. The rearrangement uses TRBV5-1 and TRBJ2-2; 8 bases are a match to TRBD1. The length of the CDR3 is 16 residues. Germline CDR1 SGHRS, CDR2 YFSETQ. After removal of 4 bases from V and 6 bases from J, the junction contained 11 bases not matched to a gene. CDR3 protein: CASSPPTGDSSGELFF. The CDR3 nucleotides are TGCGCCAGCAGCCCCCCGACAGGGGATAGTTCCGGGGAGCTGTTTTTT. Together with reference TRBV5-1 and TRBJ2-2, the CDR3 gives the full variable domain: KAGVTQTPRYLIKTRGQQVTLSCSPISGHRSVSWYQQTPGQGLQFLFEYFSETQRNKGNFPGRFSGRQFSNSRSEMNVSTLELGDSALYLCASSPPTGDSSGELFFGEGSRLTVL.

The CDR3 here is CASSQGGLAGVRGETQYF. CDR3 DNA: TGCGCCAGCAGCCAAGGGGGACTAGCGGGAGTAAGGGGAGAGACCCAGTACTTC. This chain uses TRBV4-1 with TRBJ2-5; 14 nucleotides line up with TRBD2. The germline V gene has CDR1 MGHRA and CDR2 YSYEKL. J gave up 4 bases and V 1 base, and 8 bases lay outside the gene matches. The CDR3 extends over 18 amino acids.

V usage is TRBV28 and J usage is TRBJ1-5, with TRBD1 matching over 10 bases. Germline CDR1 and CDR2: MDHEN and SYDVKM. The CDR3 length is 14 residues. V trimming: 5 bases; J trimming: 7 bases; junction bases outside the gene matches: 5. The CDR3 DNA follows: TGTGCCAGCAGTAGACAGGGGGCAGGGCAGCCCCAGCATTTT. As protein: CASSRQGAGQPQHF.

The chain uses TRBV27 and TRBJ2-7; 10 bases agree with TRBD2. The V segment lost 7 bases and the J segment 4 bases; nucleotides outside the gene matches: 10. The CDR3 consists of 15 residues. Germline CDR1 MNHEY, CDR2 SMNVEV (reference sequence). CDR3 in DNA: TGTGCCAGCACCACGCTAGCGGGAGCTCGTTACGAGCAGTACTTC. Its translation: CASTTLAGARYEQYF.

The chain employs TRBV13 and TRBJ1-3; TRBD1 is a possible D gene (6 bases). Trimming shortened V by 2 bases and J by 0 bases, and 11 bases separated the two germline ends. Germline values: CDR1 PRHDT, CDR2 FYEKMQ (reference sequence). The CDR3 is 16 residues long. The CDR3 loop reads CASSLLGQSSGNTIYF. CDR3 coding DNA: TGTGCCAGCAGCTTATTAGGACAGTCCTCTGGAAACACCATATATTTT.

V and J are TRBV19 and TRBJ2-5; 8 positions agree with TRBD2. V shed 0 bases, J shed 4 bases, and the junction held 4 bases outside the gene matches. The CDR3 consists of 15 residues. The V gene's germline CDR1 is LNHDA and CDR2 SQIVND (reference sequence). The CDR3 coding sequence is TGTGCCAGTAGTATAGATCGGGAGGGGGGAGAGACCCAGTACTTC. Encoded protein: CASSIDREGGETQYF.

The V call is TRBV28, the J call TRBJ1-4; 11 nucleotides agree with TRBD1. This CDR3 is built from 19 residues. Per the germline V gene, CDR1 is MDHEN and CDR2 is SYDVKM. V was pared by 5 bases and J by 6 bases, with 17 bases of the junction left unmatched. The CDR3 loop reads CASSTAVISGTGGDEKLFF. DNA of the CDR3: TGTGCCAGCAGTACAGCAGTTATTTCCGGGACAGGGGGGGATGAAAAACTGTTTTTT.

The V gene is TRBV6-1, the J gene TRBJ1-5; the D gene is possibly TRBD1 (6 bases). Germline V gene data show CDR1 as MNHNS and CDR2 as SASEGT. This CDR3 is 15 amino acids long. Trimming took 1 base from V and 6 from J, leaving 13 bases between them. Here the CDR3 reads CASSEVQGIGQPQHF. The CDR3, as DNA: TGTGCCAGCAGTGAAGTCCAGGGGATCGGTCAGCCCCAGCATTTT.